The TCR beta chain described here comes from a study of response to subunit inactivated influenza vaccine (dated by TCRdb to 2016 to 2019). Notes on the research overall: Deep quantitative T cell receptor repertoire profiling was used in the study to track responses to a trivalent subunit inactivated influenza vaccine. Broad study findings and their caveats: According to the authors, only a limited number of new T cells may be recruited by each seasonal influenza vaccination.

This clonotype was detected a few times. This clone's antigen is unknown. Base qualities were left out, and no much larger clone turns up one base away. The library was obtained by RT-PCR. TCRdb lists the instrument as Illumina HiSeq 2500. Using fastp at Q25 and MiXCR, TCRdb reprocessed the public reads and kept productive beta chains. Every distinct CDR3 protein forms one entry, paired with its most common genes and DNA. This sample gives some 520,000 distinct CDR3 sequences in total; about 15% of them show up just once. The ten largest make up less than 4% of the sample. The CDR3 covers 13 residues, taking in both the cysteine and the phenylalanine. The entry retains the CDR3 DNA only, 39 bases that are in frame from base 1. The germline V gene yields SQVTM for CDR1 and ANQGSEA for CDR2. V loses 5 bases at its end and J loses 4 bases; junction bases beyond the gene matches: 5.

This chain joins TRBV29-1 to TRBJ1-3; a stretch of 7 junction bases matches TRBD1. This receptor was taken from a man between 50 and 69 years old who received an inactivated influenza vaccine. Donor details come from another sample of the same person, matched by shared clones. Material: CD4+ T cells sorted from PBMCs, obtained approximately 25 months after vaccination. The CDR3 has the sequence CSVIGQAGNTIYF. The nucleotide sequence is given as TGCAGCGTTATAGGACAGGCGGGAAACACCATATATTTT. With the rest looked up from the reference TRBV29-1 and TRBJ1-3 genes rather than sequenced, the full variable domain is SAVISQKPSRDICQRGTSLTIQCQVDSQVTMMFWYRQQPGQSLTLIATANQGSEATYESGFVIDKFPISRPNLTFSTLTVSNMSPEDSSIYLCSVIGQAGNTIYFGEGSWLTVV.